This T cell receptor beta chain was found in a study of CD8+ T cells in alopecia areata. Study overall: Patients given treatment had severity scored by the percentage of scalp area affected. Study-wide points: Alphabeta T cells residing in normal skin are also sequenced in scalp samples.

cDNA reverse transcribed from extracted RNA served as the sequencing template. Only in-frame clones appear in the TCRdb table, and some are missing; sequencing was by immunoSEQ multiplex PCR. Among about 210,000 clones, around two fifths were seen once, and the ten largest hold over 2.5%. The treatment denotes: oral pan-JAK inhibitor, 5-10 mg twice daily. The CDR3 is 17 amino acids. Trimming took off 3 bases at V and 0 bases at J, with 14 bases between the two ends. Germline CDR1 is LNHNV and CDR2 is YYDKDF (reference sequence). As to this clone: Its target is unknown.

V and J are TRBV15 and TRBJ1-4; D perhaps matches TRBD1 (6 bases). Sequences were derived from CD4+ T cells sorted from blood, sampled at approximately week 36, from a patient treated with tofacitinib. The receptor's source is a human donor with alopecia areata. The CDR3 spells CATSSRDTRSTNEKLFF. The DNA for the CDR3 is TGTGCCACCAGCAGCCGGGACACCCGCTCAACTAATGAAAAACTGTTTTTT.